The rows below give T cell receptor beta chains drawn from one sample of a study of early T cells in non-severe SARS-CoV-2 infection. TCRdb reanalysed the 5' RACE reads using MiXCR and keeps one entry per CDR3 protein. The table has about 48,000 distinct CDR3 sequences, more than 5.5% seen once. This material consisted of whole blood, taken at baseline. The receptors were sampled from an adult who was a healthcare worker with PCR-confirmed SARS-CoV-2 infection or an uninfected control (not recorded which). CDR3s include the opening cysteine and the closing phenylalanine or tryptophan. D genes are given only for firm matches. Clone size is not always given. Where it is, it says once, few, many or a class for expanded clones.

CDR3 protein: CASSSGGLNTEAFF; CDR3 DNA: TGTGCCAGCTCGTCGGGGGGCCTGAACACTGAAGCTTTCTTT; clone size: -; V gene: TRBV4-2; D gene: -; J gene: TRBJ1-1
CDR3 protein: CASSPPYPGQGGYTF; CDR3 DNA: TGTGCCAGCAGTCCACCCTACCCTGGACAGGGGGGCTACACCTTC; clone size: many; V gene: TRBV28; D gene: TRBD1; J gene: TRBJ1-2
CDR3 protein: CASSLDRAIEQYF; CDR3 DNA: TGTGCCAGCAGCCTGGACAGGGCCATCGAGCAGTACTTC; clone size: many; V gene: TRBV11-2; D gene: TRBD1; J gene: TRBJ2-7
CDR3 protein: CSAMLAKNIQYF; CDR3 DNA: TGCAGTGCTATGTTAGCCAAAAACATTCAGTACTTC; clone size: few; V gene: TRBV20-1; D gene: -; J gene: TRBJ2-4
CDR3 protein: CASSQETTLGEQFF; CDR3 DNA: TGTGCCAGCAGCCAAGAGACGACCCTGGGTGAGCAGTTCTTC; clone size: few; V gene: TRBV14; D gene: -; J gene: TRBJ2-1
CDR3 protein: CASSGGGVADTQYF; CDR3 DNA: TGTGCCAGCAGCGGTGGGGGTGTGGCAGATACGCAGTATTTT; clone size: many; V gene: TRBV9; D gene: -; J gene: TRBJ2-3
CDR3 protein: CSVRQGNTDTQYF; CDR3 DNA: TGCAGCGTCAGACAGGGGAACACAGATACGCAGTATTTT; clone size: -; V gene: TRBV29-1; D gene: TRBD1; J gene: TRBJ2-3
CDR3 protein: CASSERAANYGYTF; CDR3 DNA: TGTGCCAGCAGTGAGAGGGCAGCTAACTATGGCTACACCTTC; clone size: -; V gene: TRBV2; D gene: -; J gene: TRBJ1-2
CDR3 protein: CSASARLAGEDTQYF; CDR3 DNA: TGCAGTGCTAGTGCTAGACTAGCGGGAGAAGATACGCAGTATTTT; clone size: many; V gene: TRBV20-1; D gene: TRBD2; J gene: TRBJ2-3
CDR3 protein: CASSKIPGGEQFF; CDR3 DNA: TGTGCCAGCAGTAAAATTCCGGGGGGTGAGCAGTTCTTC; clone size: few; V gene: TRBV6-2/TRBV6-3; D gene: TRBD2; J gene: TRBJ2-1
CDR3 protein: CASSLLQGGNSPLHF; CDR3 DNA: TGTGCCAGCAGCCTCCTACAGGGGGGGAATTCACCCCTCCACTTT; clone size: few; V gene: TRBV7-9; D gene: TRBD1; J gene: TRBJ1-6
CDR3 protein: CSVQGLVYNEQFF; CDR3 DNA: TGCAGCGTTCAGGGACTAGTGTACAATGAGCAGTTCTTC; clone size: -; V gene: TRBV29-1; D gene: TRBD2; J gene: TRBJ2-1
CDR3 protein: CAISGGAGKLFF; CDR3 DNA: TGTGCCATCAGTGGGGGGGCGGGTAAACTGTTTTTT; clone size: few; V gene: TRBV10-3; D gene: -; J gene: TRBJ1-4
CDR3 protein: CASKDSSYEQYF; CDR3 DNA: TGTGCCAGCAAGGATTCGTCCTACGAGCAGTACTTC; clone size: many; V gene: TRBV28; D gene: -; J gene: TRBJ2-7
CDR3 protein: CASSLRDEQYF; CDR3 DNA: TGTGCCAGCAGCCTCCGGGACGAGCAGTACTTC; clone size: -; V gene: TRBV7-9; D gene: -; J gene: TRBJ2-7
CDR3 protein: CASSSANTQYF; CDR3 DNA: TGTGCCAGCAGCTCTGCAAATACGCAGTATTTT; clone size: -; V gene: TRBV7-3; D gene: -; J gene: TRBJ2-3
CDR3 protein: CASSLDSGPYEQYF; CDR3 DNA: TGCGCCAGCAGCTTGGATAGCGGGCCCTACGAGCAGTACTTC; clone size: -; V gene: TRBV5-1; D gene: TRBD2; J gene: TRBJ2-7
CDR3 protein: CAISGNPDTQYF; CDR3 DNA: TGTGCCATATCAGGGAACCCAGATACGCAGTATTTT; clone size: -; V gene: TRBV28; D gene: -; J gene: TRBJ2-3